Listed below are T cell receptor beta chains from one sample, sequenced in a study of blood T cell repertoires in COVID-19. Clones were read by immunoSEQ multiplex PCR, and TCRdb kept only the in-frame ones, dropping some. Of about 170,000 clones listed, roughly four fifths are singletons. Source material: peripheral blood. The receptors originated from a man between 40 and 49 years old who had recovered from COVID-19. Each CDR3 is given with its conserved first and last residue. The order of the fields is CDR3 DNA, CDR3 protein, V gene, D gene, J gene, clone size. The D gene is left open where the match is weak. Only some rows state a clone size, as once, few, many or a class for expanded clones.

TGTGCCAGCAGTGACCCCTCCTACGGGGAAGGGAGCACAGATACGCAGTATTTT | CASSDPSYGEGSTDTQYF | TRBV25-1 | NA | TRBJ2-3 | NA
TGTGCCAGCAGCCAAGAGACAGGGGATGACACCATATATTTT | CASSQETGDDTIYF | TRBV11-1 | TRBD1 | TRBJ1-3 | NA
TGTGCCAGCAGTTACCCTAGCGGGAGATCCGGCGGGGAGCTGTTTTTT | CASSYPSGRSGGELFF | TRBV27 | TRBD2 | TRBJ2-2 | NA
TGTGCCAGCAGCGACCCTAGCGGAGGCTTCCAAGAGACCCAGTACTTC | CASSDPSGGFQETQYF | TRBV9 | TRBD2 | TRBJ2-5 | NA
TGTGCCAGCAGCTTAGAATTGGGGGGGTACGAGACCCAGTACTTC | CASSLELGGYETQYF | TRBV7-2 | TRBD2 | TRBJ2-5 | NA
TGTGCCAGCAGGGGCCCCTATAGCAATCAGCCCCAGCATTTT | CASRGPYSNQPQHF | TRBV28 | NA | TRBJ1-5 | NA
TGTGCCAGCTCACCACAAGGGGCCGGGGAGCTGTTTTTT | CASSPQGAGELFF | TRBV18 | NA | TRBJ2-2 | NA
TGTGCCAGCAGTGGCCGCGGGAGCTCCTACAATGAGCAGTTCTTC | CASSGRGSSYNEQFF | TRBV2 | TRBD2 | TRBJ2-1 | NA
TGCGCCAGCAGCTTTTCCTCCCGCTATGGCTACACCTTC | CASSFSSRYGYTF | TRBV5-1 | NA | TRBJ1-2 | few
TGTGCCAGCAGTCCAGACTTAGGTGATGAGCAGTTCTTC | CASSPDLGDEQFF | TRBV7-2 | NA | TRBJ2-1 | NA
TGTGCCAGCAGACGGCGGGCTAGCCCTGACGAGCAGTACTTC | CASRRRASPDEQYF | TRBV2 | NA | TRBJ2-7 | NA
TGTGCCAGCAGCCGGGGGGCCGGGGAGCTGTTTTTT | CASSRGAGELFF | TRBV5-8 | TRBD2 | TRBJ2-2 | NA
TGTGCCAGCAGCCCAGTTCAGTGGAACTATGGCTACACCTTC | CASSPVQWNYGYTF | TRBV6-5 | NA | TRBJ1-2 | NA
TGTGCCAGCAGTTACGGGCTAGCGGCCTACGAGCAGTACTTC | CASSYGLAAYEQYF | TRBV6-5 | TRBD2 | TRBJ2-7 | NA
TGTGCCACCAGCAATCTAGCAGACCCCTACAATGAGCAGTTCTTC | CATSNLADPYNEQFF | TRBV15 | NA | TRBJ2-1 | NA
TGTGCCAGCAGCTTAGGTACTAGCGGGGTTGAGCAGTTCTTC | CASSLGTSGVEQFF | TRBV11-2 | TRBD2 | TRBJ2-1 | NA
TGTACCCTCTGGAGTCCCGCGGACTATGGCTACACCTTC | CTLWSPADYGYTF | TRBV6-5 | NA | TRBJ1-2 | NA
TGTGCCAGCAGCCAAGCACAGGGGATCCAAGAGACCCAGTACTTC | CASSQAQGIQETQYF | TRBV4-2 | TRBD1 | TRBJ2-5 | NA
TGTGCCAGCACTTTTAATCTATCTGGGGCCAACGTCCTGACTTTC | CASTFNLSGANVLTF | TRBV21-1 | NA | TRBJ2-6 | NA
TGTGCCAGTAGTACTTTACTTGAAAAACTGTTTTTT | CASSTLLEKLFF | TRBV19 | NA | TRBJ1-4 | NA
TGTGCCAGCAGTGAGCTTGACAGGACGACAGAGACCCAGTACTTC | CASSELDRTTETQYF | TRBV2 | NA | TRBJ2-5 | NA
TGTGCCAGCAGCCAAGAGGGAGGGGGGGCTTCTAATGAGCAGTTCTTC | CASSQEGGGASNEQFF | TRBV4-2 | NA | TRBJ2-1 | NA
TGTGCCAGCAGCTTAGGATACCCCAGGAGCGGGGAAGTCTCCCAGTACTTC | CASSLGYPRSGEVSQYF | TRBV7-9 | TRBD2 | TRBJ2-5 | NA
TGTGCCAGCAGTTACTTTCTCCAGGCGAGTCCCTCACCCCTCCACTTT | CASSYFLQASPSPLHF | TRBV6-2/TRBV6-3 | NA | TRBJ1-6 | once
TGTGCCAGCTCACCTGGGACTAGTAACGAGCAGTACTTC | CASSPGTSNEQYF | TRBV18 | TRBD2 | TRBJ2-7 | NA
TGTGCCAGCAGCCCTGCCGGGGTTGGGGGGGCTTATGGCTACACCTTC | CASSPAGVGGAYGYTF | TRBV7-9 | NA | TRBJ1-2 | NA
TGCAGTGCTAGTAATTTCAGGGGAGCTTCGGGTGGCTACACCTTC | CSASNFRGASGGYTF | TRBV20-1 | NA | TRBJ1-2 | NA